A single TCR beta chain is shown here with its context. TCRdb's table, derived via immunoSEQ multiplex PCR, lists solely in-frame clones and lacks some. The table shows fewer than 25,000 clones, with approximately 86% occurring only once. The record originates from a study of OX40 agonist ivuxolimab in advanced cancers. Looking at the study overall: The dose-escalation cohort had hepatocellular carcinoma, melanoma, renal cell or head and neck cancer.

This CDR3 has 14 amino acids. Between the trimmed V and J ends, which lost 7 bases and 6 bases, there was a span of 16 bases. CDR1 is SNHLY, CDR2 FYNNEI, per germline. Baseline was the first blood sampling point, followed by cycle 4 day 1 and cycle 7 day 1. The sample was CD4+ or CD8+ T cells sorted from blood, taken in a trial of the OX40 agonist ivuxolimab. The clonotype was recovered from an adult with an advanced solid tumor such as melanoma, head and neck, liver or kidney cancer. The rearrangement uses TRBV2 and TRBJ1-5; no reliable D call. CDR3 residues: CASTYGAEAQPQHF. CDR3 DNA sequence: TGTGCCAGCACCTATGGAGCAGAAGCTCAGCCCCAGCATTTT. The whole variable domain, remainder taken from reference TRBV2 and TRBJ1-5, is EPEVTQTPSHQVTQMGQEVILRCVPISNHLYFYWYRQILGQKVEFLVSFYNNEISEKSEIFDDQFSVERPDGSNFTLKIRSTKLEDSAMYFCASTYGAEAQPQHFGDGTRLSIL.